The 22 T cell receptor beta chains below come from one sample, sequenced in a study of shared clonotypes between healthy human individuals. Some clones are missing from TCRdb's copy, which holds only in-frame ones; the method was immunoSEQ multiplex PCR. This sample has roughly 1,000,000 clones, with roughly 74% found just once. Sequenced: memory CD4+ T cells from PBMCs. Described subset: CD45RA-negative fraction. The receptor source for this set is a man aged 18 to 35 in good health. Some clones in this sample may be carry-over from other donors' samples.

The chain carries TRBV5-5 and TRBJ2-7, with TRBD1 as a possible D gene (5 bases). V lost 0 bases, J lost 2 bases, and 6 bases lay in between. This CDR3 contains 13 residues. The germline CDR1 and CDR2 sequences are SGHKS and YYEKEE (reference sequence). The CDR3 loop reads CASSLGGTYEQYF. Here the CDR3 DNA reads TGTGCCAGCAGCTTGGGGGGCACCTACGAGCAGTACTTC. Based on the CDR3 plus reference TRBV5-5 and TRBJ2-7, the full variable domain is DAGVTQSPTHLIKTRGQQVTLRCSPISGHKSVSWYQQVLGQGPQFIFQYYEKEERGRGNFPDRFSARQFPNYSSELNVNALLLGDSALYLCASSLGGTYEQYFGPGTRLTVT.

This clone showed up just once. V is TRBV27 and J is TRBJ2-2, with D possibly matching TRBD2 (5 bases). The CDR3 is 15 residues long. Germline V CDR1 and CDR2: MNHEY, SMNVEV (reference sequence). V was pared by 7 bases and J by 4 bases, with 16 bases between. CDR3 in amino acids: CASTPSRAGTGELFF. Here the CDR3 DNA reads TGTGCCAGCACCCCCTCGCGGGCGGGCACCGGGGAGCTGTTTTTT.

The rearrangement links TRBV18 to TRBJ2-1, with D tentatively TRBD1 (9 bases). The CDR3 has 15 residues. Germline CDR1 reads KGHSH; CDR2 reads LQKENI. V dropped 0 bases and J dropped 15 bases, with 21 bases sitting between them. The CDR3 reads CASSPPGQGGGRLFF. For the CDR3, the DNA is TGTGCCAGCTCACCACCGGGACAGGGTGGCGGGAGGCTGTTCTTC. Based on the CDR3 plus reference TRBV18 and TRBJ2-1, the full variable domain is NAGVMQNPRHLVRRRGQEARLRCSPMKGHSHVYWYRQLPEEGLKFMVYLQKENIIDESGMPKERFSAEFPKEGPSILRIQQVVRGDSAAYFCASSPPGQGGGRLFFGPGTRLTVL.

Notes on this clone: This likely traces to a read error, being one base from a far larger clone. The chain uses TRBV28 and TRBJ2-5; 8 bases are shared with TRBD2. The CDR3 sequence is 14 residues long. The V gene's germline CDR1 is MDHEN and CDR2 SYDVKM. J was trimmed by 7 bases and V by 8 bases; bases with no gene match: 12. In DNA, the CDR3 is TGTGCCAGCGGTATCCCGGGGGGGCAACGGACCCAGTACTTC. Protein: CASGIPGGQRTQYF. Supplemented by reference TRBV28 and TRBJ2-5, the full variable domain reads DVKVTQSSRYLVKRTGEKVFLECVQDMDHENMFWYRQDPGLGLRLIYFSYDVKMKEKGDIPEGYSVSREKKERFSLILESASTNQTSMYLCASGIPGGQRTQYFGPGTRLLVL.

The chain has TRBV12-5 and TRBJ1-5; no definite D call. CDR1 is LGHNT and CDR2 is FRNRAP in the germline V gene. This CDR3 comprises 13 residues. V was trimmed by 5 bases and J by 6 bases, leaving 11 bases between them. The DNA for the CDR3 is TGTGCTAGTGGTATCGAGTGGGGTCAGCCCCAGCATTTT. This encodes CASGIEWGQPQHF.

This clone was detected once. V usage is TRBV9 and J usage is TRBJ2-5; 8 bases map to TRBD2. V lost 6 bases, J lost 4 bases, and 11 bases stayed unmatched. CDR1 is SGDLS, CDR2 YYNGEE, per germline. The length of the CDR3 is 15 residues. The CDR3 loop reads CASTASGLAGETQYF. In DNA, the CDR3 is TGTGCCAGCACCGCTTCCGGGCTAGCGGGAGAGACCCAGTACTTC.

The chain joins TRBV15 to TRBJ1-2; D is undetermined. Trimming left V 0 bases short and J 6 bases short, with 11 bases between. CDR3 length: 14 amino acids. Germline CDR1 LNHNV, CDR2 YYDKDF (reference sequence). The CDR3, as DNA: TGTGCCACCAGCAGAGATCGACAAGCTGATGGCTACACCTTC. This gives the protein CATSRDRQADGYTF.

For this clone: In this CDR3 the conserved last residue, phenylalanine or tryptophan, is missing, so a read error is likely. The DNA is omitted, as the CDR3 cannot be located on it reliably, and the CDR3 follows TCRdb's listing. The chain couples TRBV2 to TRBJ2-7; the DNA was not compared with TRBD1, the D call given in the table. Counting both end residues, the CDR3 totals 13 amino acids. CDR1 and CDR2 (germline): SNHLY, FYNNEI. The CDR3: CASSDAGYGTPQL.

V gene TRBV6-1 combines with J gene TRBJ2-1; TRBD1 is a possible D gene (5 bases). There are 16 residues in the CDR3. The germline V gene has CDR1 MNHNS and CDR2 SASEGT. With 4 bases removed from V and 1 base from J, the gap between germline ends came to 14 bases. CDR3 DNA sequence: TGTGCCAGCAGTGTTTATACGACAGAGTCCTACAATGAGCAGTTCTTC. It specifies CASSVYTTESYNEQFF.

The chain uses TRBV9 and TRBJ2-1; D is uncertain. Germline V gives CDR1 SGDLS, CDR2 YYNGEE. V dropped 0 bases and J dropped 6 bases, with 10 bases sitting between them. This CDR3 region has 14 residues. CDR3 nucleotides: TGTGCCAGCAGCGTAGGAAGTTTTCCCAATGAGCAGTTCTTC. It yields the protein CASSVGSFPNEQFF.

The V call is TRBV5-4, the J call TRBJ2-5; TRBD2 matches at 7 bases. In germline, CDR1 is SGHNT, CDR2 YYREEE (reference sequence). The length of the CDR3 is 15 residues. Trimming took 5 bases from V and 5 from J; bases not matched to a gene: 12. CDR3 sequence (DNA): TGTGCCAGCAGAAGCGGGGTGGGGGTCGGGGAGACCCAGTACTTC. Translating gives CASRSGVGVGETQYF.

V and J are TRBV10-1 and TRBJ1-2; a possible D gene is TRBD1 (6 bases). There are 12 residues in the CDR3. The V and J ends lost 6 bases and 5 bases respectively, with 10 bases between them. Germline CDR1 WNHNN, CDR2 SYGVQD (reference sequence). CDR3 nucleotides: TGCGCCAGCAGGGGGGGCTGTTATGGCTACACCTTC. Its protein product is CASRGGCYGYTF.

The chain recombines TRBV18 with TRBJ1-5; perhaps TRBD1 as D (5 bases). The germline V gene encodes CDR1 KGHSH and CDR2 LQKENI. The CDR3 has 15 amino acids. Deletions cut 3 bases from V and 5 bases from J, with 14 bases between. CDR3: CASSPAGGWDQPQHF. The CDR3 DNA is TGTGCCAGCTCACCTGCCGGGGGTTGGGATCAGCCCCAGCATTTT.

V is TRBV7-2 and J is TRBJ1-1; a weak D match, TRBD1 (5 bases). CDR3 length: 15 residues. The ends were cut back, 1 base at V and 5 bases at J, with 14 bases in the middle. Germline V gene lookup returns CDR1 SGHTA and CDR2 FQGNSA. The CDR3 DNA reads as TGTGCCAGCAGCTTAGTAGGCCAGGGCAGGACTGAAGCTTTCTTT. Residues: CASSLVGQGRTEAFF.

The rearrangement joins TRBV4-3 to TRBJ2-7; weak D call: TRBD1 (6 bases). Germline loops: CDR1 LGHNA, CDR2 YSLEER. The ends were cut back, 1 base at V and 1 base at J, with 20 bases in the middle. This CDR3 spans 18 amino acids. The CDR3 sequence: CASSQGGGTGLKSYEQYF. Here the CDR3 DNA reads TGCGCCAGCAGCCAAGGAGGGGGTACAGGCTTGAAATCCTACGAGCAGTACTTC.

The chain recombines TRBV5-5 with TRBJ1-5; D might be TRBD1 (5 bases). Germline values: CDR1 SGHKS, CDR2 YYEKEE (reference sequence). This CDR3 contains 14 residues. V was pared by 4 bases and J by 4 bases, with 12 bases between. CDR3 DNA sequence: TGTGCCAGCAGCCCGGGGCCGGCGAATCAGCCCCAGCATTTT. It specifies CASSPGPANQPQHF.

V gene TRBV2 combines with J gene TRBJ2-1, with D perhaps matching TRBD2 (6 bases). This CDR3 contains 14 residues. Per germline, CDR1 SNHLY and CDR2 FYNNEI. V was cut by 8 bases and J by 0 bases, with 11 bases left in between. This chain's CDR3 is CASLRRASYNEQFF. CDR3 sequence (DNA): TGTGCCAGCCTCAGGAGGGCCTCCTACAATGAGCAGTTCTTC.

The CDR3 protein is CAISEPGVRGSEAFF. Written as DNA, the CDR3 is TGTGCCATCAGTGAGCCAGGAGTCAGGGGATCTGAAGCTTTCTTT. The chain couples TRBV10-3 to TRBJ1-1; D perhaps matches TRBD1 (6 bases). CDR1 and CDR2 (germline): ENHRY, SYGVKD. Deletions cut 2 bases from V and 6 bases from J, with 16 bases between. The CDR3 covers 15 residues.

For this clone: This may be a read error, as it is one base from a much larger clone. V and J are TRBV5-6 and TRBJ1-5; 7 bases match TRBD1. The CDR3 is made up of 14 amino acids. Germline trimming cut 3 bases from V and 3 bases from J; bases unmatched to any gene: 3. CDR1 SGHDT and CDR2 YYEEEE come from the germline V gene. The CDR3 coding sequence is TGTGCCAGCAGCTCGGGACAGACCAATCAGCCCCAGCATTTT. It encodes CASSSGQTNQPQHF. Combining the CDR3 with reference TRBV5-6 and TRBJ1-5 gives the whole variable domain DAGVTQSPTHLIKTRGQQVTLRCSPKSGHDTVSWYQQALGQGPQFIFQYYEEEERQRGNFPDRFSGHQFPNYSSELNVNALLLGDSALYLCASSSGQTNQPQHFGDGTRLSIL.

The rearrangement uses TRBV4-1 and TRBJ1-3; possibly TRBD1 for D (6 bases). The ends were cut back, 6 bases at V and 0 bases at J, with 15 bases in the middle. Germline CDR1 reads MGHRA; CDR2 reads YSYEKL. This CDR3 region has 16 residues. The DNA for the CDR3 is TGCGCCAGCAGGTCAACAGGGCTGAGCTCTGGAAACACCATATATTTT. The encoded protein is CASRSTGLSSGNTIYF.

The V gene is TRBV28, the J gene TRBJ2-2; D gene ambiguous. Germline CDR1 MDHEN, CDR2 SYDVKM. The CDR3 loop spans 13 amino acids. V was pared by 6 bases and J by 6 bases, with 11 bases between. In DNA form, the CDR3 reads TGTGCCAGCAGACCTAGATCGGCCGGGGAGCTGTTTTTT. This sequence encodes CASRPRSAGELFF.

The chain is built from TRBV28 and TRBJ1-3; 7 bases agree with TRBD1. This CDR3 has 17 amino acids. The ends lost 3 bases at V and 2 bases at J; junction bases unmatched: 10. Germline V gives CDR1 MDHEN, CDR2 SYDVKM. CDR3 bases: TGTGCCAGCAGTTTTCGCGGGACAGCCCGCGCTGGAAACACCATATATTTT. This codes for CASSFRGTARAGNTIYF.